The 27 T cell receptor beta chains listed next were all sequenced from one sample in a study of blood T cell repertoires in COVID-19 (dated by TCRdb to between 2020 and 2021). Libraries were constructed by the immunoSEQ multiplex PCR assay. The table was pulled from immuneACCESS by TCRdb, which kept in-frame rearrangements only. Such tables lose some clones; where checked, under half of the loss comes from unresolved V genes, and the rest has no known cause. This sample is represented by 90,000 to 120,000 clones; approximately 90% of them were singletons. The top ten clonotypes cover about 34% of the sample. What was sequenced was peripheral blood. Receptor source: an elderly woman with acute or convalescent COVID-19.

The chain uses TRBV24-1 and TRBJ2-7; 11 bases agree with TRBD1. V lost 3 bases to trimming and J lost 5 bases; unmatched junction nucleotides: 8. CDR3 length equals 16 residues. Germline V gene data show CDR1 as KGHDR and CDR2 as SFDVKD. CDR3 loop: CATSDPAGQGGHEQYF. The CDR3 DNA reads as TGTGCCACCAGTGATCCAGCGGGACAGGGGGGTCACGAGCAGTACTTC.

The chain has TRBV6-5 and TRBJ1-4; D is unresolved. CDR1 is MNHEY and CDR2 is SVGAGI in the germline V gene. Trimming cost V 6 bases and J 6 bases, with 11 bases left between them. This CDR3 region has 13 residues. The CDR3 sequence: CASRTAVHEKLFF. DNA of the CDR3: TGTGCCAGCAGGACCGCGGTTCATGAAAAACTGTTTTTT.

This chain links TRBV15 with TRBJ1-1, with TRBD1 matching over 7 bases. The junction had 4 bases not matched to a gene; V was cut back by 3 bases and J by 0 bases. CDR3 length: 15 amino acids. Per germline, CDR1 LNHNV and CDR2 YYDKDF (reference sequence). CDR3 region: CATSRETGMNTEAFF. DNA of the CDR3: TGTGCCACCAGCAGGGAGACAGGGATGAACACTGAAGCTTTCTTT.

V is TRBV28 and J is TRBJ2-6; D perhaps matches TRBD2 (5 bases). The germline CDR1 and CDR2 sequences are MDHEN and SYDVKM. The length of the CDR3 is 12 residues. Trimming cost V 4 bases and J 13 bases, with 11 bases left between them. As DNA, the CDR3 is TGTGCCAGCAGTTCCCCTAGCAGGGTCCTGACTTTC. This codes for CASSSPSRVLTF.

The chain joins TRBV7-9 to TRBJ2-2, with D hard to call. This CDR3 is 18 amino acids long. Germline V gives CDR1 SEHNR, CDR2 FQNEAQ (reference sequence). Between the trimmed V and J ends, which lost 5 bases and 3 bases, there was a span of 22 bases. The CDR3, as DNA: TGTGCCAGCAGCCCCTCCCTAAAGAGCTTACCGGACACCGGGGAGCTGTTTTTT. It codes for CASSPSLKSLPDTGELFF.

The chain couples TRBV6-6 to TRBJ1-1, with D unclear. The CDR3 covers 12 residues. Germline V CDR1 and CDR2: MNHNY, SVGAGI (reference sequence). Trimming stripped 8 bases from V and 1 base from J, with 8 bases between. For the CDR3, the DNA is TGTGCCAGCGTGGGCTGGAACACTGAAGCTTTCTTT. The encoded protein is CASVGWNTEAFF.

The J gene is TRBJ2-3, the V gene TRBV3-1 (or the pseudogene TRBV3-2); 10 nucleotides agree with TRBD2. The germline CDR1 and CDR2 sequences are LGHDT and YNNKEL (reference sequence). The CDR3 runs to 17 residues. V dropped 1 base and J dropped 2; count of bases not matched to a gene: 6. The CDR3, as DNA: TGTGCCAGCAGCCAAGGGGGCAGCGGGGGGGCCACAGATACGCAGTATTTT. Protein product: CASSQGGSGGATDTQYF.

The chain recombines TRBV24-1 with TRBJ2-3; D remains ambiguous. From germline, CDR1 is KGHDR and CDR2 SFDVKD. The CDR3 is made up of 15 amino acids. With 4 bases removed from V and 0 bases from J, the gap between germline ends came to 10 bases. The CDR3 nucleotides read TGTGCCACCAGTGACAAAACCCTAAGCACAGATACGCAGTATTTT. It is translated as CATSDKTLSTDTQYF.

The chain couples TRBV6-5 to TRBJ1-4; weak D call: TRBD1 (6 bases). The CDR3 runs 13 residues. The germline V gene has CDR1 MNHEY and CDR2 SVGAGI. V lost 6 bases to trimming and J lost 7 bases, with 12 bases between them. CDR3 amino acids: CASRQGLGEKLFF. CDR3 in DNA: TGTGCCAGCAGACAGGGCCTTGGTGAAAAACTGTTTTTT.

This clone appeared once. This chain uses TRBV15 with TRBJ1-1; 9 nucleotides match TRBD1. V shed 1 base, J shed 12 bases, and the junction held 6 bases outside the gene matches. CDR3 length equals 13 residues. Per germline, CDR1 LNHNV and CDR2 YYDKDF (reference sequence). In DNA, the CDR3 is TGTGCCACCAGCAGAGGGGGGACAGGGATTCCTTTCTTT. Protein: CATSRGGTGIPFF.

The chain recombines TRBV18 with TRBJ2-7; weak D call: TRBD1 (6 bases). This CDR3 is 14 amino acids long. Trimming stripped 1 base from V and 7 bases from J, with 14 bases between. Germline CDR1 reads KGHSH; CDR2 reads LQKENI. CDR3 in DNA: TGTGCCAGCTCACCACGGGGGCCCGATAGGGAGCAGTACTTC. Translation gives CASSPRGPDREQYF. Supplemented by reference TRBV18 and TRBJ2-7, the full variable domain reads NAGVMQNPRHLVRRRGQEARLRCSPMKGHSHVYWYRQLPEEGLKFMVYLQKENIIDESGMPKERFSAEFPKEGPSILRIQQVVRGDSAAYFCASSPRGPDREQYFGPGTRLTVT.

The chain carries TRBV5-5 and TRBJ1-4, with D possibly matching TRBD1 (5 bases). Germline V gene sequence: CDR1 SGHKS, CDR2 YYEKEE (reference sequence). The CDR3 loop spans 13 amino acids. Trimming removed 4 bases at V and 6 bases at J, with 10 bases between. The CDR3: CASSPRQYEKLFF. The CDR3 DNA sequence: TGTGCCAGCAGCCCCCGACAGTATGAAAAACTGTTTTTT.

CDR3 in DNA: TGTGCCATCAGTGAGTCCGAGAGGGACAGGCAGTACTTC. Amino acids: CAISESERDRQYF. V and J are TRBV10-3 and TRBJ2-7, with TRBD1 identical over 7 bases. V lost 0 bases to trimming and J lost 9 bases; unmatched junction nucleotides: 5. The CDR3 runs to 13 residues. Germline V gives CDR1 ENHRY, CDR2 SYGVKD.

V usage is TRBV13 and J usage is TRBJ2-3; TRBD2 aligns across 8 bases. This CDR3 is built from 13 residues. Trimming cost V 4 bases and J 8 bases; bases outside gene matches: 5. CDR1 is PRHDT and CDR2 is FYEKMQ in the germline V gene (reference sequence). CDR3 in DNA: TGTGCCAGCAGCTACGGGGGGGCAAGTACGCAGTATTTT. It encodes CASSYGGASTQYF.

This clone was recorded only once. The rearrangement uses TRBV9 and TRBJ2-3; 12 nucleotides line up with TRBD2. V lost 3 bases and J lost 0; bases outside the gene matches: 8. The CDR3 extends over 18 amino acids. The V gene's germline CDR1 is SGDLS and CDR2 YYNGEE. CDR3: CASSALAGGGSSTDTQYF. The CDR3, as DNA: TGTGCCAGCAGCGCCCTAGCGGGGGGGGGATCTAGCACAGATACGCAGTATTTT.

This clone was seen only once. This chain connects TRBV6-5 to TRBJ1-2; TRBD1 aligns across 9 bases. The CDR3 contains 14 residues. The J segment lost 4 bases and the V segment lost 6 bases, leaving 6 bases of the junction unmatched. Per germline, CDR1 MNHEY and CDR2 SVGAGI. Written as DNA, the CDR3 is TGTGCCAGCAGAGGGACAGGGAGATTCTATGGCTACACCTTC. It is translated as CASRGTGRFYGYTF.

This clone was observed a handful of times. The chain uses TRBV10-3 and TRBJ2-1; 13 bases fit TRBD2. The V gene end was trimmed by 4 bases and the J gene end by 9 bases; junction bases not matched to a gene: 12. The CDR3 is 17 amino acids. Germline V gives CDR1 ENHRY, CDR2 SYGVKD. The CDR3 DNA reads as TGTGCCATCAGTGGAACCACTCGGACTAGCGGGGGAACTGAGCAGTTCTTC. Its translation is CAISGTTRTSGGTEQFF.

Worth noting for this clone: This CDR3 is also generated by other DNA sequences in the sample. The genes are TRBV4-3 and TRBJ1-2; TRBD1 aligns across 8 bases. This CDR3 is 16 amino acids long. The V gene's germline CDR1 is LGHNA and CDR2 YSLEER. Trimming removed 0 bases from V and 4 bases from J; junction bases left unmatched: 7. The CDR3 DNA follows: TGCGCCAGCAGCCAAGATCCAGGGGGCAAAAGCTATGGCTACACCTTC. It yields the protein CASSQDPGGKSYGYTF.

J is TRBJ2-1 and V is TRBV5-1; TRBD1 is a possible D gene (5 bases). Germline V gene sequence: CDR1 SGHRS, CDR2 YFSETQ. Trimming cost V 2 bases and J 7 bases, with 10 bases left between them. The CDR3 contains 13 residues. Written as DNA, the CDR3 is TGCGCCAGCAGCTTTTCCAGGGATAATGAGCAGTTCTTC. It codes for CASSFSRDNEQFF.

The chain recombines TRBV5-8 with TRBJ2-3, with TRBD2 matching 8 bases. This CDR3 region has 15 residues. J gave up 3 bases and V 1 base, and 4 bases lay outside the gene matches. Germline V CDR1 and CDR2: SGHTS, YDEGEE. CDR3 coding DNA: TGTGCCAGCAGCTTGTGGCAGCGGGGGACAGATACGCAGTATTTT. Translated: CASSLWQRGTDTQYF.

The chain joins TRBV29-1 to TRBJ2-5, with D tentatively TRBD1 (6 bases). Germline CDR1 reads SQVTM; CDR2 reads ANQGSEA. The CDR3 runs to 14 residues. V was trimmed by 6 bases and J by 5 bases, leaving 19 bases between them. The CDR3 spells CSVGPQGNGETQYF. The CDR3 coding sequence is TGCAGCGTCGGCCCACAGGGTAATGGGGAGACCCAGTACTTC.

The chain carries TRBV4-1 and TRBJ1-5, with TRBD1 matching 10 bases. The length of the CDR3 is 15 residues. V shed 3 bases, J shed 5 bases, and the junction held 4 bases outside the gene matches. Germline values: CDR1 MGHRA, CDR2 YSYEKL. CDR3 bases: TGCGCCAGCAGCCAGATCGGGACAGGGGATCAGCCCCAGCATTTT. This sequence encodes CASSQIGTGDQPQHF.

The rearrangement joins TRBV4-1 to TRBJ2-7; 10 bases match TRBD1. The length of the CDR3 is 16 residues. Losses at the gene ends were 0 bases for V and 4 bases for J; bases not matched to a gene: 6. CDR1 and CDR2 from the germline V gene are MGHRA and YSYEKL. CDR3 sequence: CASSQDMTGGWYEQYF. DNA of the CDR3: TGCGCCAGCAGCCAAGATATGACAGGGGGCTGGTACGAGCAGTACTTC.

This clone was observed a single time. The chain links TRBV5-1 to TRBJ1-4, with 8 bases aligning to TRBD1. Germline V gene lookup returns CDR1 SGHRS and CDR2 YFSETQ. V shed 4 bases, J shed 8 bases, and the junction held 13 bases outside the gene matches. The CDR3 covers 16 residues. The DNA of the CDR3 is TGCGCCAGCAGCCTAAACCAACAGGGGGGAACAGAAAAACTGTTTTTT. This gives the protein CASSLNQQGGTEKLFF.

This sequence joins TRBV18 and TRBJ2-7; TRBD1 aligns across 9 bases. V shed 8 bases, J shed 1 base, and the junction held 6 bases outside the gene matches. The germline gives CDR1 KGHSH, CDR2 LQKENI. The CDR3 sequence is 14 residues long. CDR3 sequence: CASTSGTGSYEQYF. In nucleotides, the CDR3 is TGTGCCAGCACCTCCGGGACAGGGTCCTACGAGCAGTACTTC.

The chain combines TRBV9 with TRBJ1-2, with D tentatively TRBD1 (6 bases). The CDR3 loop spans 13 amino acids. The V end was cut by 5 bases, the J end by 8 bases, with 16 bases between. The germline V gene has CDR1 SGDLS and CDR2 YYNGEE. For the CDR3, the DNA is TGTGCCAGCAGTGAGATGGGGGCGGAGGGCTACACCTTC. Its translation: CASSEMGAEGYTF.

This clone was found once. This rearrangement joins TRBV6-5 to TRBJ1-1, with D perhaps matching TRBD1 (6 bases). In germline, CDR1 is MNHEY, CDR2 SVGAGI. V dropped 8 bases and J dropped 2 bases, with 9 bases sitting between them. The CDR3 loop spans 12 amino acids. The CDR3 here is CASPDRNTEAFF. CDR3 bases: TGTGCCAGCCCGGACAGAAACACTGAAGCTTTCTTT.